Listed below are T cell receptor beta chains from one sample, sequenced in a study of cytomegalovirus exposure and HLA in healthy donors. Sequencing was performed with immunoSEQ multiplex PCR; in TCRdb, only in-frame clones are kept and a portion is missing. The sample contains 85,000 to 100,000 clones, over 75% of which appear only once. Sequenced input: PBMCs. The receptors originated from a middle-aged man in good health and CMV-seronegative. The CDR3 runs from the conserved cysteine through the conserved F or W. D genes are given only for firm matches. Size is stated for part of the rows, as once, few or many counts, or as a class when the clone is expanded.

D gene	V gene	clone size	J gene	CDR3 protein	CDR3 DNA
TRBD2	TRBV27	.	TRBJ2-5	CASSSAGTKQETQYF	TGTGCCAGCAGTTCGGCGGGGACTAAACAAGAGACCCAGTACTTC
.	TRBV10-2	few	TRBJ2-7	CASSAVNEQYF	TGCGCCAGCAGTGCGGTAAACGAGCAGTACTTC
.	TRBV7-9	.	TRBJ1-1	CASSTRQMNTEAFF	TGTGCCAGCAGCACGAGACAGATGAACACTGAAGCTTTCTTT
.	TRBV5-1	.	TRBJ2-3	CASSLPGTDTQYF	TGCGCCAGCAGCTTGCCGGGCACAGATACGCAGTATTTT
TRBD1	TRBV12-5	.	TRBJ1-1	CASGDRQGRAFF	TGTGCTAGTGGTGATAGACAGGGTCGAGCTTTCTTT
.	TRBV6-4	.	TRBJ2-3	CASSEAGTDTQYF	TGTGCCAGCAGTGAAGCGGGCACAGATACGCAGTATTTT
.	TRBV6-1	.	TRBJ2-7	CASSEEISVNF	TGTGCCAGCAGTGAAGAGATTAGCGTCAACTTC
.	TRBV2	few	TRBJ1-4	CASKQAGVLNEKLFF	TGTGCCAGCAAGCAGGCAGGGGTACTTAATGAAAAACTGTTTTTT
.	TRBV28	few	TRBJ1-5	CASSSGGQPQHF	TGTGCCAGCAGCTCAGGAGGTCAGCCCCAGCATTTT
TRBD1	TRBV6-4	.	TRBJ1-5	CASSETGSGNQPQHF	TGTGCCAGCAGTGAGACAGGGAGTGGCAATCAGCCCCAGCATTTT
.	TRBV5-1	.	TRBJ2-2	CASSTRAPNTGELFF	TGCGCCAGCAGCACCAGGGCGCCGAACACCGGGGAGCTGTTTTTT
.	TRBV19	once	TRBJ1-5	CASSIDPTGRQPQHF	TGTGCCAGTAGTATAGACCCGACAGGAAGGCAGCCCCAGCATTTT
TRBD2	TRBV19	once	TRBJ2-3	CASSISGSADTQYF	TGTGCCAGTAGTATTAGCGGGAGCGCAGATACGCAGTATTTT
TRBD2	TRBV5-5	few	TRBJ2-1	CASSLWASGNNEQFF	TGTGCCAGCAGCTTGTGGGCTAGCGGGAACAATGAGCAGTTCTTC
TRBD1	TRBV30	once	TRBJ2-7	CAWSSIATGELYEQYF	TGTGCCTGGAGTTCAATCGCGACAGGGGAACTCTACGAGCAGTACTTC
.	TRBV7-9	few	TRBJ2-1	CASSLGGGPYNEQFF	TGTGCCAGCAGCTTAGGGGGGGGGCCCTACAATGAGCAGTTCTTC
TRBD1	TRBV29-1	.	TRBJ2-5	CSDLSTGFGETQYF	TGCAGTGACCTCTCGACAGGGTTTGGAGAGACCCAGTACTTC
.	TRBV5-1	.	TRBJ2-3	CASSLGLAGDTQYF	TGCGCCAGCAGCTTGGGTCTAGCCGGGGATACGCAGTATTTT
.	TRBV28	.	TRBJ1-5	CASSFVGGGFGQPQHF	TGTGCCAGCAGTTTTGTGGGGGGAGGTTTTGGTCAGCCCCAGCATTTT
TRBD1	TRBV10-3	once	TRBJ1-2	CAITLGQGGDYGYTF	TGTGCCATCACCCTAGGACAGGGAGGGGACTATGGCTACACCTTC
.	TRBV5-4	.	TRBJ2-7	CASSLAGGWEQYF	TGTGCCAGCAGCTTGGCCGGGGGTTGGGAGCAGTACTTC
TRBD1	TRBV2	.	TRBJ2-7	CASRDSGTGGAYEQYF	TGTGCCAGCAGAGATTCCGGGACAGGGGGCGCGTACGAGCAGTACTTC
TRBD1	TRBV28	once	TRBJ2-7	CASSLRPSGQRLNEQYF	TGTGCCAGCAGTTTACGCCCCTCGGGACAGCGGCTTAACGAGCAGTACTTC
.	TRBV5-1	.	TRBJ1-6	CASSLSGSYNSPLHF	TGCGCCAGCAGCTTGTCGGGTTCCTATAATTCACCCCTCCACTTT
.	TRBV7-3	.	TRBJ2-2	CASSFLPVANTGELFF	TGTGCCAGCAGCTTTTTACCAGTCGCGAACACCGGGGAGCTGTTTTTT
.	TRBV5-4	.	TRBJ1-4	CASSLGQGNEKLFF	TGTGCCAGCAGCTTGGGGCAGGGGAATGAAAAACTGTTTTTT
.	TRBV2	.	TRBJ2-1	CASIDNEQFF	TGTGCCAGCATAGACAATGAGCAGTTCTTC
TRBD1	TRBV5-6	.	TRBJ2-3	CASSFGQGADTQYF	TGTGCCAGCAGCTTTGGACAGGGCGCAGATACGCAGTATTTT
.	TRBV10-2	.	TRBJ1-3	CASSGPGPSGNTIYF	TGCGCCAGCAGTGGGCCGGGTCCCTCTGGAAACACCATATATTTT
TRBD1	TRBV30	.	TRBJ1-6	CAWSVHRGGSPLHF	TGTGCCTGGAGTGTACACAGGGGAGGCTCACCCCTCCACTTT
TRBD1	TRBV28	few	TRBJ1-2	CASSWTGGLNYGYTF	TGTGCCAGCAGTTGGACAGGGGGCCTCAACTATGGCTACACCTTC
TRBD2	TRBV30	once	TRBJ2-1	CAWRRGLAIDEQFF	TGTGCCTGGAGGCGGGGACTAGCGATCGATGAGCAGTTCTTC
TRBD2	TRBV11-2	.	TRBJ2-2	CASGVQLLAGMNTGELFF	TGTGCCAGCGGTGTCCAACTACTAGCGGGAATGAACACCGGGGAGCTGTTTTTT
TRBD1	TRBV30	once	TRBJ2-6	CAWRGQGLASGANVLTF	TGTGCCTGGAGGGGACAGGGGTTGGCTTCTGGGGCCAACGTCCTGACTTTC
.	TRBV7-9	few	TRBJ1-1	CASSPGVGTEAFF	TGTGCCAGCAGCCCAGGGGTAGGAACTGAAGCTTTCTTT
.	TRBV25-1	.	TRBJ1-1	CASSAYTGNTEAFF	TGTGCCAGCAGTGCCTATACAGGTAACACTGAAGCTTTCTTT
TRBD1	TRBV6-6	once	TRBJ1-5	CASRAGQGARQPQHF	TGTGCCAGCAGAGCGGGACAGGGGGCTAGGCAGCCCCAGCATTTT